The source of this TCR beta chain is a study of T cell changes during pregnancy in multiple sclerosis. There are 16 residues in the CDR3. Trimming removed 2 bases from V and 2 bases from J; junction bases left unmatched: 4. Germline V gene lookup returns CDR1 SGHVS and CDR2 FNYEAQ. Here immunoSEQ multiplex PCR was the method, and the copy in TCRdb shows in-frame clones only, minus some. The sample carries more than 95,000 clones, approximately 95% recorded once. Here the sequenced sample was peripheral blood, taken after pregnancy. V usage is TRBV7-6 and J usage is TRBJ2-1; 9 bases match TRBD2. This clonotype was sampled from a female donor with multiple sclerosis, enrolled in a pregnancy study. The DNA of the CDR3 is TGTGCCAGCAGCTTAAGGGCGGGAGGGGCCTACAATGAGCAGTTCTTC. It translates to CASSLRAGGAYNEQFF.